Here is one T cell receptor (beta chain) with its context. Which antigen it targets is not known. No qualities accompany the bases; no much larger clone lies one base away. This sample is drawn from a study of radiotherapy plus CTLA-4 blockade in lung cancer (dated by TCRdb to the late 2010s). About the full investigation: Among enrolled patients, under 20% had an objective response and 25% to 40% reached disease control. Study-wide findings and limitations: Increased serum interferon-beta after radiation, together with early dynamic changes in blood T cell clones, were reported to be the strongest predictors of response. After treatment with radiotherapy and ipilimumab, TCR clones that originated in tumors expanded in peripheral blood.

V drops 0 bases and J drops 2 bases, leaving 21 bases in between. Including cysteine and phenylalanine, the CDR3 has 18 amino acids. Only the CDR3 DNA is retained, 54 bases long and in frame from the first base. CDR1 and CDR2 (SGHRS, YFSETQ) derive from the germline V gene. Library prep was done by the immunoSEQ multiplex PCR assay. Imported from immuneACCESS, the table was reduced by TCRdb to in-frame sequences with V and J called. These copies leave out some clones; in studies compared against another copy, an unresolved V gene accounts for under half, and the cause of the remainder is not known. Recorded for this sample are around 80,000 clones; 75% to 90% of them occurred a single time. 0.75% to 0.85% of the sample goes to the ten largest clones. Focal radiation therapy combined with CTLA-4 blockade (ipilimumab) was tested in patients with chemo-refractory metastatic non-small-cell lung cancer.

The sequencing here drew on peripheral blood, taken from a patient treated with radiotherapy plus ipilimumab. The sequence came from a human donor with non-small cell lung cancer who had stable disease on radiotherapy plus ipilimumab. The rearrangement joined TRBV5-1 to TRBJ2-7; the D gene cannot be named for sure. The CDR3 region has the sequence CASSLAGASGIGTYEQYF. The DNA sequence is TGCGCCAGCAGCTTGGCCGGAGCGTCAGGAATCGGTACCTACGAGCAGTACTTC. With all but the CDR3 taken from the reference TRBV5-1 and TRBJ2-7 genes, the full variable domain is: KAGVTQTPRYLIKTRGQQVTLSCSPISGHRSVSWYQQTPGQGLQFLFEYFSETQRNKGNFPGRFSGRQFSNSRSEMNVSTLELGDSALYLCASSLAGASGIGTYEQYFGPGTRLTVT.